The 29 T cell receptor beta chains below were found in one sample sequenced in a study of control samples from healthy donors and cancer patients. The repertoire was sequenced with immunoSEQ multiplex PCR; TCRdb's copy has only in-frame clones and lacks some. The repertoire holds 150,000 or so clones, with just under 95% as singletons. The sample taken for sequencing was blood. These receptors came from an older woman in good health.

The V call is TRBV29-1, the J call TRBJ1-1; 9 bases match TRBD1. Unmatched junction bases numbered 8, after V lost 7 bases and J lost 5 bases. Germline V gives CDR1 SQVTM, CDR2 ANQGSEA. The CDR3 length is 13 residues. CDR3 in amino acids: CSAKGQGGTEAFF. The CDR3 DNA is TGCAGCGCCAAGGGACAGGGAGGAACTGAAGCTTTCTTT.

The rearrangement links TRBV18 to TRBJ2-7, with D unclear. This CDR3 has 15 residues. The germline gives CDR1 KGHSH, CDR2 LQKENI. Trimming removed 1 base at V and 0 bases at J, with 10 bases between. CDR3 sequence reads: CASSPQGTNSYEQYF. The CDR3 DNA reads TGTGCCAGCTCACCACAGGGCACCAACTCCTACGAGCAGTACTTC.

This chain uses TRBV4-3 with TRBJ2-1; the match to TRBD2 covers 9 bases. The CDR3 contains 18 residues. Looked up from germline, CDR1 is LGHNA and CDR2 is YSLEER. After removal of 3 bases from V and 2 bases from J, the junction contained 11 bases not matched to a gene. The CDR3 region is CASSQTAGGLLTYNEQFF. The CDR3 DNA follows: TGCGCCAGCAGCCAGACAGCGGGGGGCCTATTGACCTACAATGAGCAGTTCTTC.

The chain uses TRBV28 and TRBJ1-2; maybe TRBD1 (6 bases). The CDR3 has 14 residues. Germline assignment: CDR1 MDHEN and CDR2 SYDVKM. V was trimmed by 6 bases and J by 3 bases, leaving 14 bases between them. CDR3 protein: CASRSTGTYYGYTF. CDR3 bases: TGTGCCAGCAGATCTACCGGGACATACTATGGCTACACCTTC.

The V call is TRBV27, the J call TRBJ1-5; 8 bases line up with TRBD1. CDR1 is MNHEY and CDR2 is SMNVEV in the germline V gene (reference sequence). This CDR3 has 13 residues. The ends lost 6 bases at V and 5 bases at J; junction bases unmatched: 3. CDR3 protein: CASRGQAYQPQHF. The CDR3 DNA is TGTGCCAGCAGGGGACAGGCCTATCAGCCCCAGCATTTT.

The chain couples TRBV7-9 to TRBJ1-2; TRBD1 agrees at 12 bases. The CDR3 is made up of 16 amino acids. Germline loops: CDR1 SEHNR, CDR2 FQNEAQ (reference sequence). V shed 5 bases and J 7 bases; nucleotides not matched to a gene: 11. Here the CDR3 reads CASSLAAGTGGRGYTF. The CDR3 bases are TGTGCCAGCAGCCTCGCCGCCGGGACAGGGGGCCGTGGCTACACCTTC.

This rearrangement joins TRBV28 to TRBJ1-5; tentative D call: TRBD1 (5 bases). The CDR3 contains 15 residues. Germline CDR1 and CDR2: MDHEN and SYDVKM. The V end was cut by 4 bases, the J end by 1 base, with 11 bases between. DNA for the CDR3: TGTGCCAGCAGTTCTCCCGGGACCAGCAATCAGCCCCAGCATTTT. Amino acids: CASSSPGTSNQPQHF.

This clone was counted a single time. The CDR3 reads CASSLGQTSTDTQYF. CDR3 sequence (DNA): TGTGCCAGCAGCTTGGGACAGACGAGCACAGATACGCAGTATTTT. The V call is TRBV7-7, the J call TRBJ2-3; 7 nucleotides match TRBD1. The V and J ends lost 3 bases and 0 bases, in that order; junction bases with no gene match: 3. Germline values: CDR1 SSHAT, CDR2 FNYEAQ (reference sequence). The CDR3 has 15 residues. Full variable domain (missing parts from reference TRBV7-7 and TRBJ2-3): GAGVSQSPRYKVTKRGQDVTLRCDPISSHATLYWYQQALGQGPEFLTYFNYEAQPDKSGLPSDRFSAERPEGSISTLTIQRTEQRDSAMYRCASSLGQTSTDTQYFGPGTRLTVL.

This clone came up a few times. Other DNA sequences from this sample encode an identical CDR3 as well. The J gene is TRBJ2-3, the V gene TRBV19; no definite D call. Germline V gene data show CDR1 as LNHDA and CDR2 as SQIVND (reference sequence). Trimming removed 2 bases from V and 4 bases from J, with 1 base in between. The CDR3 consists of 11 residues. The CDR3 DNA sequence: TGTGCCAGTAGTATATCAGATACGCAGTATTTT. It translates to CASSISDTQYF.

The chain carries TRBV19 and TRBJ1-2; 8 nucleotides match TRBD1. V lost 2 bases, J lost 4 bases, and 3 bases stayed unmatched. This CDR3 comprises 14 residues. Germline V gene data show CDR1 as LNHDA and CDR2 as SQIVND (reference sequence). The CDR3 protein is CASSIPQGAYGYTF. The CDR3 DNA reads as TGTGCCAGTAGTATACCGCAGGGGGCCTATGGCTACACCTTC. The full variable domain, its missing parts supplied by reference TRBV19 and TRBJ1-2, is DGGITQSPKYLFRKEGQNVTLSCEQNLNHDAMYWYRQDPGQGLRLIYYSQIVNDFQKGDIAEGYSVSREKKESFPLTVTSAQKNPTAFYLCASSIPQGAYGYTFGSGTRLTVV.

This chain links TRBV11-2 with TRBJ2-5; unclear D gene. Germline CDR1 and CDR2: SGHAT and FQNNGV. V was pared by 7 bases and J by 5 bases, with 14 bases between. The CDR3 is 13 amino acids. CDR3 region: CASNYQGLETQYF. The CDR3, as DNA: TGTGCCAGCAACTACCAAGGGTTGGAGACCCAGTACTTC.

This rearrangement joins TRBV27 to TRBJ1-1; D uncertain. The V end lost 3 bases, the J end lost 1 base, and 9 bases lay between the germline ends. The CDR3 is 14 residues long. The germline V gene encodes CDR1 MNHEY and CDR2 SMNVEV (reference sequence). CDR3 protein: CASSLWSGNTEAFF. The CDR3 DNA sequence: TGTGCCAGCAGTTTGTGGTCAGGGAACACTGAAGCTTTCTTT.

The chain recombines TRBV6-5 with TRBJ1-2; D uncertain. Germline CDR1 reads MNHEY; CDR2 reads SVGAGI. Trimming removed 0 bases at V and 3 bases at J, with 14 bases between. The CDR3 length is 16 residues. The CDR3 DNA follows: TGTGCCAGCAGTTACTCCCTTGACCCAAGGTACTATGGCTACACCTTC. This translates into CASSYSLDPRYYGYTF.

This clone was detected only a few times. The chain joins TRBV11-2 to TRBJ1-6; D remains unclear. With 6 bases removed from V and 7 bases from J, the gap between germline ends came to 10 bases. Germline V gene sequence: CDR1 SGHAT, CDR2 FQNNGV. There are 13 residues in the CDR3. CDR3 DNA sequence: TGTGCCAGCAGGCCCTACGTAAATTCACCCCTCCACTTT. It encodes CASRPYVNSPLHF.

The chain joins TRBV4-3 to TRBJ2-1, with 10 bases that match TRBD1. The CDR3 is 15 amino acids. The trim removed 0 bases at V and 7 bases at J, leaving 3 bases unmatched. Germline V gene data show CDR1 as LGHNA and CDR2 as YSLEER. The CDR3 sequence: CASSQERDRGNEQFF. The DNA for the CDR3 is TGCGCCAGCAGCCAAGAAAGGGACAGGGGTAATGAGCAGTTCTTC.

The chain employs TRBV3-1 (or the pseudogene TRBV3-2) and TRBJ1-1; a possible D gene is TRBD1 (6 bases). V dropped 2 bases and J dropped 10 bases, with 11 bases sitting between them. The CDR3 runs 12 residues. From germline, CDR1 is LGHDT and CDR2 YNNKEL (reference sequence). The chain's CDR3 is CASSQNREGAFF. The CDR3 DNA is TGTGCCAGCAGCCAAAACAGGGAAGGAGCTTTCTTT.

The chain carries TRBV29-1 and TRBJ2-3; tentatively, D is TRBD1 (6 bases). This CDR3 region has 17 residues. Germline V gene sequence: CDR1 SQVTM, CDR2 ANQGSEA. Trimming took off 1 base at V and 5 bases at J, with 22 bases between the two ends. The CDR3 bases are TGCAGCGTTGAAGGCCTAAGGGGGAACTCGGCGATAGATACGCAGTATTTT. This translates into CSVEGLRGNSAIDTQYF.

The V and J genes are TRBV7-2 and TRBJ2-3, with D maybe TRBD1 (6 bases). The V and J ends lost 0 bases and 1 base respectively, with 8 bases between them. Germline V gene sequence: CDR1 SGHTA, CDR2 FQGNSA. This CDR3 contains 15 residues. The CDR3 loop is CASSLASGGTDTQYF. The CDR3, as DNA: TGTGCCAGCAGCTTAGCGTCAGGGGGCACAGATACGCAGTATTTT.

The chain carries TRBV6-2 or TRBV6-3 and TRBJ1-5; TRBD1 agrees at 7 bases. CDR1 is MNHEY and CDR2 is SVGEGT in the germline V gene. The CDR3 contains 15 residues. The V and J ends lost 4 bases and 2 bases, in that order; junction bases with no gene match: 5. The CDR3: CASSLDRTGNQPQHF. The CDR3 DNA sequence: TGTGCCAGCAGTTTGGACAGGACGGGCAATCAGCCCCAGCATTTT.

The V gene is TRBV27, the J gene TRBJ2-7; tentatively, D is TRBD1 or TRBD2 (5 bases each). The CDR3 consists of 13 residues. The germline V gene has CDR1 MNHEY and CDR2 SMNVEV (reference sequence). V was cut by 8 bases and J by 4 bases, with 15 bases left in between. DNA of the CDR3: TGTGCCAGCTCCGTGGGGACGGCTTACGAGCAGTACTTC. It codes for CASSVGTAYEQYF.

This clone was detected a few times. The rearrangement joins TRBV29-1 to TRBJ1-2; TRBD1 might be the D (6 bases). This CDR3 region has 12 residues. Germline-derived CDR1 and CDR2 are SQVTM and ANQGSEA. V was pared by 7 bases and J by 5 bases, with 14 bases between. The CDR3 region is CSASDQGYGYTF. As DNA, the CDR3 is TGCAGCGCCTCTGACCAGGGGTATGGCTACACCTTC.

The chain combines TRBV29-1 with TRBJ1-4, with D possibly being TRBD1 (5 bases). CDR3 length: 13 amino acids. Germline V gene data show CDR1 as SQVTM and CDR2 as ANQGSEA. V shed 4 bases and J shed 8 bases, with 14 bases lying between them. Here the CDR3 reads CSVGAGFGEKLFF. The CDR3 nucleotides are TGCAGCGTTGGGGCAGGGTTTGGGGAAAAACTGTTTTTT.

The gene calls are TRBV10-3 and TRBJ1-1; tentatively, D is TRBD1 (5 bases). The germline V and J ends were trimmed by 10 bases and 4 bases, with 22 bases remaining between them. Germline assignment: CDR1 ENHRY and CDR2 SYGVKD. This CDR3 has 15 residues. DNA for the CDR3: TGTGCCACCAAAGGGGATGGTGATGGGGGCACTGAAGCTTTCTTT. Protein sequence: CATKGDGDGGTEAFF.

V usage is TRBV6-5 and J usage is TRBJ1-2, with D possibly TRBD1 on 5 matching bases. The CDR3 length is 13 residues. V dropped 6 bases and J dropped 4 bases, with 12 bases sitting between them. Looked up from germline, CDR1 is MNHEY and CDR2 is SVGAGI. The CDR3 sequence is CASRGTDAYGYTF. CDR3 nucleotide sequence: TGTGCCAGCAGGGGGACGGACGCCTATGGCTACACCTTC.

V is TRBV5-1 and J is TRBJ2-1; D remains unclear. The V and J ends lost 0 bases and 8 bases respectively, with 6 bases between them. CDR1 is SGHRS and CDR2 is YFSETQ in the germline V gene. This CDR3 spans 12 amino acids. CDR3 in amino acids: CASSLARYEQFF. CDR3 in DNA: TGCGCCAGCAGCTTGGCGCGTTATGAGCAGTTCTTC. The variable domain in full, with the rest retrieved from reference TRBV5-1 and TRBJ2-1, is KAGVTQTPRYLIKTRGQQVTLSCSPISGHRSVSWYQQTPGQGLQFLFEYFSETQRNKGNFPGRFSGRQFSNSRSEMNVSTLELGDSALYLCASSLARYEQFFGPGTRLTVL.

V and J are TRBV3-1 (or the pseudogene TRBV3-2) and TRBJ2-2; D perhaps matches TRBD1 (7 bases). V was cut by 4 bases and J by 1 base, with 10 bases left in between. Germline loops: CDR1 LGHDT, CDR2 YNNKEL (reference sequence). This CDR3 has 15 residues. The CDR3 sequence: CASSLRGENTGELFF. CDR3 nucleotide sequence: TGTGCCAGCAGCCTCAGGGGGGAGAACACCGGGGAGCTGTTTTTT.

V usage is TRBV19 and J usage is TRBJ1-2; tentative D call: TRBD1 (5 bases). In germline, CDR1 is LNHDA, CDR2 SQIVND (reference sequence). V was clipped by 6 bases and J by 8 bases, with 16 bases between them. The CDR3 is made up of 13 amino acids. CDR3 in DNA: TGTGCCAGTAGCACTGGACATGATGAGGGCTACACCTTC. It yields the protein CASSTGHDEGYTF.

The chain carries TRBV6-5 and TRBJ2-2, with a possible D match to TRBD1 (6 bases). This CDR3 is 13 amino acids long. CDR1 is MNHEY, CDR2 SVGAGI, per germline. Trimming removed 2 bases from V and 6 bases from J, with 7 bases in between. The CDR3 region has the DNA TGTGCCAGCAGTTACAGGACAGCCGGGGAGCTGTTTTTT. Protein sequence: CASSYRTAGELFF.

The genes are TRBV6-6 and TRBJ1-2; a possible D gene is TRBD1 (5 bases). The CDR3 covers 14 residues. Germline V gene data show CDR1 as MNHNY and CDR2 as SVGAGI (reference sequence). Trimming left V 6 bases short and J 3 bases short, with 14 bases between. CDR3 in amino acids: CASSNGGIDYGYTF. The DNA of the CDR3 is TGTGCCAGCAGCAATGGGGGGATCGACTATGGCTACACCTTC.